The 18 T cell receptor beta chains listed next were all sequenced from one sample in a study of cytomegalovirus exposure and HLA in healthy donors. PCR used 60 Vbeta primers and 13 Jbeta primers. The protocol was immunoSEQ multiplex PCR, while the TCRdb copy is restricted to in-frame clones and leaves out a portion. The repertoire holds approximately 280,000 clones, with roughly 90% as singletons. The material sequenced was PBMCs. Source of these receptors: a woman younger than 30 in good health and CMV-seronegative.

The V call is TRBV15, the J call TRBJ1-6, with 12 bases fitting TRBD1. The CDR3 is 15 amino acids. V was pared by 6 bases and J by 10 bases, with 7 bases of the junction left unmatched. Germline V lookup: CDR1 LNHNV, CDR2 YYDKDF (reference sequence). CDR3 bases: TGTGCCACCAGGAGGGACAGGGGGCTCGAGTCACCCCTCCACTTT. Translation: CATRRDRGLESPLHF.

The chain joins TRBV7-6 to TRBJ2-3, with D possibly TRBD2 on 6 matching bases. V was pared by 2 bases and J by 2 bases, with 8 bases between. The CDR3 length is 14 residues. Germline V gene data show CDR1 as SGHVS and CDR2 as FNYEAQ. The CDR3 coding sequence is TGTGCCAGCAGCTTACGGGGGTACACAGATACGCAGTATTTT. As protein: CASSLRGYTDTQYF. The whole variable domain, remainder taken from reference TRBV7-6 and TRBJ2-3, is GAGVSQSPRYKVTKRGQDVALRCDPISGHVSLYWYRQALGQGPEFLTYFNYEAQQDKSGLPNDRFSAERPEGSISTLTIQRTEQRDSAMYRCASSLRGYTDTQYFGPGTRLTVL.

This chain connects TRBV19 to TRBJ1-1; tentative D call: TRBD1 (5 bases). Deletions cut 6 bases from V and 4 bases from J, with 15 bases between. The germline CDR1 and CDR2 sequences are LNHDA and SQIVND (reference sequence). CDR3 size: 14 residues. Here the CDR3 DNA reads TGTGCCAGTAGCTCCTTCGGGGGTGGCACTGAAGCTTTCTTT. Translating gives CASSSFGGGTEAFF.

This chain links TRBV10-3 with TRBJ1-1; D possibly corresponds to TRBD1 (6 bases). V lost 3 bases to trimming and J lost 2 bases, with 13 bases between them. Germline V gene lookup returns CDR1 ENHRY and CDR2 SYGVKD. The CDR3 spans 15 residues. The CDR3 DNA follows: TGTGCCATCAGTGATTGGGGAGGGGGAAACACTGAAGCTTTCTTT. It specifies CAISDWGGGNTEAFF.

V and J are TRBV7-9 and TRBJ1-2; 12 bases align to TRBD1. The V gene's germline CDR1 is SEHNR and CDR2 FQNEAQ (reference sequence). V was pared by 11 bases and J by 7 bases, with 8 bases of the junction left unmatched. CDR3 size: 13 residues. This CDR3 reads CAWTGTGGLGYTF. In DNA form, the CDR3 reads TGTGCCTGGACCGGGACAGGGGGCCTTGGCTACACCTTC.

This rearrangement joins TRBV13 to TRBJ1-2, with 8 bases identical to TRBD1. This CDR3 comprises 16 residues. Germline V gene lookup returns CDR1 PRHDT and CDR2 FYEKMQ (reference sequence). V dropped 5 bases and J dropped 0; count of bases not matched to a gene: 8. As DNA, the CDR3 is TGTGCCAGCAGCCCAGCGACGGGACAGGCTAACTATGGCTACACCTTC. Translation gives CASSPATGQANYGYTF. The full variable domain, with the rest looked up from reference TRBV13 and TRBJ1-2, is AAGVIQSPRHLIKEKRETATLKCYPIPRHDTVYWYQQGPGQDPQFLISFYEKMQSDKGSIPDRFSAQQFSDYHSELNMSSLELGDSALYFCASSPATGQANYGYTFGSGTRLTVV.

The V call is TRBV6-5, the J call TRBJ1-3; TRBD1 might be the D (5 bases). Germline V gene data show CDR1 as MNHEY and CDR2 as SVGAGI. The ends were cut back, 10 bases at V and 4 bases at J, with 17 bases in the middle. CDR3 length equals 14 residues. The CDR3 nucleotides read TGTGCCACTTCCTCGACAGTCCTCGGAAACACCATATATTTT. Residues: CATSSTVLGNTIYF.

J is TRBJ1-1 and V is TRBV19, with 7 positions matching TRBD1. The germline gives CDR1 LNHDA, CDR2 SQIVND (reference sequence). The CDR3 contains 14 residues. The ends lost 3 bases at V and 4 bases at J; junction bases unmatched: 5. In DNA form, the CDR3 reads TGTGCCAGTAGTATCCCCGCAGGGGGCACTGAAGCTTTCTTT. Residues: CASSIPAGGTEAFF.

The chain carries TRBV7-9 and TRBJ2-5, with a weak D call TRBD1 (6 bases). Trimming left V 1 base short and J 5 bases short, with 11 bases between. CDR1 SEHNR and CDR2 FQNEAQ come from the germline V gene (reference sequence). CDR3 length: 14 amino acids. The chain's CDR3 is CASSLVRDMETQYF. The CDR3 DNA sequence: TGTGCCAGCAGCTTAGTACGGGACATGGAGACCCAGTACTTC. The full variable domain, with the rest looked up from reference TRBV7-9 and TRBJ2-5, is DTGVSQNPRHKITKRGQNVTFRCDPISEHNRLYWYRQTLGQGPEFLTYFQNEAQLEKSRLLSDRFSAERPKGSFSTLEIQRTEQGDSAMYLCASSLVRDMETQYFGPGTRLLVL.

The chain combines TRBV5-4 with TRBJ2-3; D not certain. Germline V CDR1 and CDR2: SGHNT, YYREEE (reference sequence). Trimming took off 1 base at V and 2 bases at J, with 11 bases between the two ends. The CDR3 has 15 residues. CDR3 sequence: CASSLSSYLTDTQYF. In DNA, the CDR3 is TGTGCCAGCAGCTTGTCTAGTTACCTCACAGATACGCAGTATTTT.

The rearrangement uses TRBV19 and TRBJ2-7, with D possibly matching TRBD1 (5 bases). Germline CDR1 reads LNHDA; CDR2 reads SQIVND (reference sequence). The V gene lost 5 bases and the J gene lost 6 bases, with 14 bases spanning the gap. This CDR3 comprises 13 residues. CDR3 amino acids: CASSPSGQGEQYV. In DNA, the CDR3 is TGTGCCAGTAGTCCCTCCGGCCAGGGCGAGCAGTACGTC.

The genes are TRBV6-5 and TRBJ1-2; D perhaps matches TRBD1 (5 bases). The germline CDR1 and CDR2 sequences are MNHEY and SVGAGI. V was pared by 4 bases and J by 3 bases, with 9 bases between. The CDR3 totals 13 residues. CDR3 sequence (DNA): TGTGCCAGCAGTTCCGACAGCTACTATGGCTACACCTTC. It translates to CASSSDSYYGYTF.

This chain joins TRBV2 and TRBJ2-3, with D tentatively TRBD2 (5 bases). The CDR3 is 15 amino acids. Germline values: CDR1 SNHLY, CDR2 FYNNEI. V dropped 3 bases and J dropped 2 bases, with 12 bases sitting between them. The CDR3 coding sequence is TGTGCCAGCAGTGAGTTTCTAGCCTACACAGATACGCAGTATTTT. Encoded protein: CASSEFLAYTDTQYF.

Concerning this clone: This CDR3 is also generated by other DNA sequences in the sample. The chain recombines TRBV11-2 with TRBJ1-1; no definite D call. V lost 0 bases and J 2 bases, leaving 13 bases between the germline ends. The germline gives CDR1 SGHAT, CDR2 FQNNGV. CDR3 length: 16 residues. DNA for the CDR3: TGTGCCAGCAGCTTAGATTATGCGCGACAAAACACTGAAGCTTTCTTT. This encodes CASSLDYARQNTEAFF.

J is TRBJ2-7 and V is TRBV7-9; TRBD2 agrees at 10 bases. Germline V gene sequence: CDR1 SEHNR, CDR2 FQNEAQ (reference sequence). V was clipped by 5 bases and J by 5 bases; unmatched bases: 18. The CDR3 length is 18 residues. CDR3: CASSGYLAGAQARHEQYF. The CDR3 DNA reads TGTGCCAGCAGCGGGTATCTAGCGGGGGCTCAAGCCCGCCACGAGCAGTACTTC.

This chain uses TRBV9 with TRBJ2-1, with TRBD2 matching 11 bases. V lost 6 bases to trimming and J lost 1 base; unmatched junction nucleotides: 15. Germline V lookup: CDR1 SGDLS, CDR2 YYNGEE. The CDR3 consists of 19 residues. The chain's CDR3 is CASTARGTSGHGSYNEQFF. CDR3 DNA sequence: TGTGCCAGCACCGCCCGAGGGACTAGCGGACACGGGTCCTACAATGAGCAGTTCTTC.

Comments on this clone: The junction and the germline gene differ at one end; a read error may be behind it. CDR3 sequence reads: CASIYRGGSYNEQFF. The DNA for the CDR3 is TGTGCCAGCATTTACCGGGGGGGCTCCTACAATGAGCAGTTCTTC. The gene calls are TRBV6-6 and TRBJ2-1; TRBD2 agrees at 8 bases. This CDR3 contains 15 residues. Germline V gene sequence: CDR1 MNHNY, CDR2 SVGAGI (reference sequence).

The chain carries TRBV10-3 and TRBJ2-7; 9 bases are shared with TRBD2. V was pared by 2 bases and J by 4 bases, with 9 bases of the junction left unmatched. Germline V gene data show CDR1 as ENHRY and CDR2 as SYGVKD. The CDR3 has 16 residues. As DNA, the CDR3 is TGTGCCATCAGTGAGCCGGCGGGGGGGCTTGGGTACGAGCAGTACTTC. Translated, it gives CAISEPAGGLGYEQYF.